This TCR beta chain was captured in a study of CD8+CD57+ T cells in acquired aplastic anemia (dated by TCRdb to the late 2010s). For context, the study as a whole: Extracted DNA from sorted CD4+ and CD8+ cells averaged about 3 ug, ranging from about 0.18 to 27.4 ug. CD8+CD57+ expansion was defined as a frequency above the mean frequency observed in healthy subjects.

Profiling of TCR beta VDJ combinations and CDR3 sequences used genomic DNA as the template. TCR repertoire sequencing was run on an Illumina HiSeq 2000. As for the authors' bioinformatics: TRBV/TRBJ rearrangement plots, CDR3 size and DJ length profiles, and Simpson's diversity index were used to assess repertoires. The immunodominant clone was defined as the most abundant DNA sequence in deep sequencing data. CDR3 amino acid sequences were checked for sharing across subjects and were also compared against the VDJdb database and published repertoires. Using fastp trimming at Q25 and MiXCR clonotype assembly, TCRdb reanalyzed the public sequencing data and kept in-frame beta chains. Entries are consolidated by CDR3 protein sequence, retaining the most common genes and DNA. None of the V and J calls come from the authors' own analysis; TCRdb made them. The sample profile shows about 200,000 distinct CDR3 sequences; 65% of them were found once. The top ten hold under 60% of the sample.

With regard to this clonotype: The antigen this receptor binds is unknown. Nothing much larger sits one base from this clone, and base qualities are not available.

The germline ends are 11 bases apart after V is trimmed by 5 bases and J by 6 bases. The germline V gene (reference sequence) yields SEHNR for CDR1 and FQNEAQ for CDR2. Including cysteine and phenylalanine, the CDR3 has 13 amino acids. The CDR3 DNA has 39 bases and is translated from base 1. Results the study describes overall, beyond this receptor: Although 25 to 30 CD8+ CDR3 sequences were shared by patients and controls, these sequences appeared highly expressed in patients and within the immunodominant clones of patients. No significant difference in CD8+ Simpson's diversity was found between patients and healthy controls (P=0.060).

Expansion of CD8+CD57+ cells had been shown by flow cytometry in the patients chosen for sequencing. Every patient had severe acquired aplastic anemia, diagnosed using the International Study of Aplastic Anemia and Agranulocytosis and Camitta criteria. At the time blood was sampled, none of the patients had received any therapy. TCR repertoires of sorted CD4+ and CD8+ blood T cells from severe aplastic anemia patients and healthy subjects were deep-sequenced in the study. Patients were enrolled under clinicaltrials.gov protocols 00001620, 01623167, 00001397, 00071045, 00081523 and 00961064 in the USA. Ficoll-Paque density gradient centrifugation was used to isolate peripheral blood mononuclear cells. CD4+ and CD8+ T cells were sorted by FACS or magnetic beads before DNA extraction.

The rearrangement combines TRBV7-9 with TRBJ2-1; too little of a D gene remains to name it. The clonotype originates from a human donor with aplastic anemia. Source material: sorted CD4+, CD8+, or CD8+CD57+ T cells (not recorded which) from PBMCs. The nucleotide sequence reads as follows: TGTGCCAGCAGCACCCCAACACGCAATGAGCAGTTCTTC. Protein translation: CASSTPTRNEQFF.